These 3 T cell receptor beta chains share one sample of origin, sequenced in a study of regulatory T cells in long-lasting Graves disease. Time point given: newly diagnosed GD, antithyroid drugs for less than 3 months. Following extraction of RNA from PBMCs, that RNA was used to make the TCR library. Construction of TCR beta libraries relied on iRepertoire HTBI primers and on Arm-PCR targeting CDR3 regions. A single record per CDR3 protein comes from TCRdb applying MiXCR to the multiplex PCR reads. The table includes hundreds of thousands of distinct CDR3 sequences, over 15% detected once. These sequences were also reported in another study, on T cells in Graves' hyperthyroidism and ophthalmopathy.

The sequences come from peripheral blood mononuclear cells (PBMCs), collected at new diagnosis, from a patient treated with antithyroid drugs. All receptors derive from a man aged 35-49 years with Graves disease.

This chain's CDR3 is CATSGRNYGYTF. CDR3 in DNA: TGTGCCACCTCGGGCAGGAACTATGGCTACACCTTC. The gene calls are TRBV15 and TRBJ1-2; D remains ambiguous. Trimming removed 8 bases at V and 2 bases at J, with 9 bases between. This CDR3 region has 12 residues. The germline V gene has CDR1 LNHNV and CDR2 YYDKDF (reference sequence). Using reference TRBV15 and TRBJ1-2 for the parts outside the CDR3, the full variable domain is DAMVIQNPRYQVTQFGKPVTLSCSQTLNHNVMYWYQQKSSQAPKLLFHYYDKDFNNEADTPDNFQSRRPNTSFCFLDIRSPGLGDTAMYLCATSGRNYGYTFGSGTRLTVV.

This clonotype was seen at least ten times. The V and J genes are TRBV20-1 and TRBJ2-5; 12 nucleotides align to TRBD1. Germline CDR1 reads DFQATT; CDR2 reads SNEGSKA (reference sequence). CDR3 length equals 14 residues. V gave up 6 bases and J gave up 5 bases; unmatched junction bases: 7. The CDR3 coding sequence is TGCAGTGCGGCTGGGACAGGGGGCCGCGAGACCCAGTACTTC. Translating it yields CSAAGTGGRETQYF.

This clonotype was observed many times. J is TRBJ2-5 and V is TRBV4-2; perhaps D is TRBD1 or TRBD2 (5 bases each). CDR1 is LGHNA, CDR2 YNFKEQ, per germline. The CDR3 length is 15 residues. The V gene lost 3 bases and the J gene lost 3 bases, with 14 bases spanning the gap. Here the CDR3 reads CASSHPGTLKETQYF. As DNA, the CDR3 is TGTGCCAGCAGCCACCCCGGGACCCTCAAAGAGACCCAGTACTTC.